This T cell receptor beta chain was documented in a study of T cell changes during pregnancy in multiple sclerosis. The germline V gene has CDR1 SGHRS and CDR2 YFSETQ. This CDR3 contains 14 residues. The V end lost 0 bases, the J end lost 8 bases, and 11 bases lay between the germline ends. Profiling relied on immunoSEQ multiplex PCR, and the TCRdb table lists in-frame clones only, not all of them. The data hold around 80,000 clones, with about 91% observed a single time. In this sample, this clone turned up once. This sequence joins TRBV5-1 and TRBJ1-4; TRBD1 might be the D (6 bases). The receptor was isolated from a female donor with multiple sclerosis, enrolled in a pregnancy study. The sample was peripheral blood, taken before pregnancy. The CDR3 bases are TGCGCCAGCAGCTTGGACAGGGTAGGGGAAAAACTGTTTTTT. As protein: CASSLDRVGEKLFF.